These 24 T cell receptor beta chains share one sample of origin, sequenced in a study of T cell responses to AZD1222 COVID-19 vaccine. Profiled with immunoSEQ multiplex PCR; TCRdb holds only in-frame clones, not every one. The data contain some 140,000 clones, about 89% of them singletons. Sample: peripheral blood, taken 28 days after the second AZD1222 dose. The receptors come from an adult who received the AZD1222 COVID-19 vaccine.

This sequence joins TRBV6-1 and TRBJ1-2, with unresolved D. Trimming took off 1 base at V and 1 base at J, with 10 bases between the two ends. This CDR3 is built from 15 residues. In germline, CDR1 is MNHNS, CDR2 SASEGT. In DNA form, the CDR3 reads TGTGCCAGCAGTGAAGGCCACATGTATAACTATGGCTACACCTTC. It is translated as CASSEGHMYNYGYTF.

This rearrangement joins TRBV11-2 to TRBJ1-1; D remains unclear. V lost 1 base and J 1 base, leaving 7 bases between the germline ends. The CDR3 runs to 14 residues. Germline lookup yields CDR1 SGHAT and CDR2 FQNNGV. The CDR3 DNA sequence: TGTGCCAGCAGCTTAGGCGGCTCGAACACTGAAGCTTTCTTT. Its protein product is CASSLGGSNTEAFF.

This rearrangement joins TRBV7-8 to TRBJ2-1; TRBD2 agrees at 7 bases. The V gene end was trimmed by 6 bases and the J gene end by 7 bases; junction bases not matched to a gene: 15. CDR3 length: 16 amino acids. The V gene's germline CDR1 is SGHVS and CDR2 FQNEAQ. The CDR3 sequence is CASSSSSGRPGNEQFF. In DNA, the CDR3 is TGTGCCAGCAGTTCTTCTTCCGGGAGGCCAGGGAATGAGCAGTTCTTC.

The genes are TRBV2 and TRBJ1-2; D uncertain. There are 14 residues in the CDR3. Trimming took 3 bases from V and 2 from J, leaving 10 bases between them. CDR1 SNHLY and CDR2 FYNNEI come from the germline V gene. CDR3 sequence reads: CASSDPPPNYGYTF. The CDR3 DNA reads as TGTGCCAGCAGTGACCCTCCACCGAACTATGGCTACACCTTC.

The J gene is TRBJ2-1, the V gene TRBV15; the D gene is possibly TRBD2 (6 bases). This CDR3 is built from 15 residues. Trimming cost V 6 bases and J 1 base, with 13 bases left between them. Germline CDR1 reads LNHNV; CDR2 reads YYDKDF (reference sequence). The CDR3 loop is CATRGGAVSYNEQFF. In DNA, the CDR3 is TGTGCCACCAGAGGAGGGGCGGTGTCCTACAATGAGCAGTTCTTC.

The chain recombines TRBV6-5 with TRBJ1-2, with a tentative D call TRBD1 (6 bases). V lost 7 bases and J lost 3, with 12 bases in between. The CDR3 contains 13 residues. Germline CDR1 is MNHEY and CDR2 is SVGAGI. The CDR3 DNA is TGTGCCAGCATCACAGACAGGTACTATGGCTACACCTTC. Its protein product is CASITDRYYGYTF.

V gene TRBV7-8 combines with J gene TRBJ2-7, with a possible D match to TRBD1 (5 bases). CDR1 SGHVS and CDR2 FQNEAQ come from the germline V gene. This CDR3 region has 13 residues. Trimming cost V 1 base and J 7 bases, with 11 bases left between them. CDR3 sequence reads: CASSLVGPAEQYF. The CDR3 DNA reads TGTGCCAGCAGCTTAGTGGGGCCCGCAGAGCAGTACTTC. Looking up the rest from reference TRBV7-8 and TRBJ2-7 gives the full variable domain: GAGVSQSPRYKVAKRGQDVALRCDPISGHVSLFWYQQALGQGPEFLTYFQNEAQLDKSGLPSDRFFAERPEGSVSTLKIQRTQQEDSAVYLCASSLVGPAEQYFGPGTRLTVT.

This chain uses TRBV7-8 with TRBJ2-3; TRBD2 matches 9 bases. V shed 1 base, J shed 4 bases, and the junction held 6 bases outside the gene matches. The CDR3 is 16 amino acids. Per the germline V gene, CDR1 is SGHVS and CDR2 is FQNEAQ. The CDR3 region is CASSLVGTSMPDTQYF. The CDR3 bases are TGTGCCAGCAGCTTAGTAGGGACTAGCATGCCAGATACGCAGTATTTT.

The V and J genes are TRBV7-2 and TRBJ1-5; 7 positions agree with TRBD1. Germline CDR1 SGHTA, CDR2 FQGNSA. V was clipped by 4 bases and J by 3 bases; unmatched bases: 6. This CDR3 has 15 residues. The CDR3 reads CASSSSTGYNQPQHF. CDR3 coding DNA: TGTGCCAGCAGCTCCTCGACAGGGTACAATCAGCCCCAGCATTTT.

V gene TRBV30 combines with J gene TRBJ1-2, with D unresolved. Germline CDR1 and CDR2: GTSNPN and SVGIG (reference sequence). The CDR3 has 13 amino acids. V lost 3 bases, J lost 8 bases, and 16 bases lay in between. The CDR3 spells CAWSDMRDGGYTF. CDR3 sequence (DNA): TGTGCCTGGAGCGATATGAGAGATGGGGGCTACACCTTC.

Concerning this clone itself: Other DNA sequences in the sample encode the same CDR3. The chain uses TRBV5-1 and TRBJ1-2; D unresolved. Germline values: CDR1 SGHRS, CDR2 YFSETQ. The CDR3 has 12 residues. Deletions cut 0 bases from V and 8 bases from J, with 8 bases between. CDR3 sequence: CASSLDRDGYTF. The CDR3 DNA reads as TGCGCCAGCAGCTTGGACCGAGACGGCTACACCTTC. The variable domain in full, completed from reference TRBV5-1 and TRBJ1-2, reads KAGVTQTPRYLIKTRGQQVTLSCSPISGHRSVSWYQQTPGQGLQFLFEYFSETQRNKGNFPGRFSGRQFSNSRSEMNVSTLELGDSALYLCASSLDRDGYTFGSGTRLTVV.

This clone was seen once. The V and J genes are TRBV18 and TRBJ1-5, with 7 nucleotides matching TRBD1. CDR3 length: 15 residues. Germline lookup yields CDR1 KGHSH and CDR2 LQKENI. With 6 bases clipped from V and 0 bases from J, the junction kept 5 bases outside the gene matches. As DNA, the CDR3 is TGTGCCAGCTCTCCGACAGGGAATAGCAATCAGCCCCAGCATTTT. Amino acid sequence: CASSPTGNSNQPQHF.

The CDR3 DNA follows: TGTGCCAGCCGGACAGGGAATACAAATGAAAAACTGTTTTTT. Translation: CASRTGNTNEKLFF. The rearrangement uses TRBV11-2 and TRBJ1-4, with 8 bases matching TRBD1. CDR1 is SGHAT, CDR2 FQNNGV, per germline. The J segment lost 5 bases and the V segment lost 8 bases, leaving 7 bases of the junction unmatched. CDR3 length: 14 amino acids.

This rearrangement joins TRBV7-2 to TRBJ2-5; weak D call: TRBD1 (5 bases). Germline CDR1 and CDR2: SGHTA and FQGNSA. V was clipped by 2 bases and J by 5 bases, with 15 bases between them. The CDR3 length is 15 residues. CDR3 nucleotide sequence: TGTGCCAGCAGCTTACATACAGGTTCCCAGGAGACCCAGTACTTC. Translation: CASSLHTGSQETQYF.

This chain joins TRBV5-1 and TRBJ1-3, with D perhaps matching TRBD1 (6 bases). V lost 4 bases, J lost 0 bases, and 11 bases lay in between. Germline CDR1 reads SGHRS; CDR2 reads YFSETQ. This CDR3 comprises 15 residues. The CDR3 spells CASSTDSVSGNTIYF. As DNA, the CDR3 is TGCGCCAGCAGCACGGACAGCGTCTCTGGAAACACCATATATTTT.

This chain links TRBV3-1 (or the pseudogene TRBV3-2) with TRBJ2-3; TRBD2 might be the D (5 bases). Trimming stripped 4 bases from V and 6 bases from J, with 17 bases between. Germline values: CDR1 LGHDT, CDR2 YNNKEL (reference sequence). This CDR3 is 15 amino acids long. The CDR3 DNA sequence: TGTGCCAGCAGCCGCAGGACGGCCCGGAGGGATACGCAGTATTTT. Translated: CASSRRTARRDTQYF.

The rearrangement uses TRBV9 and TRBJ1-1; no definite D call. The ends were cut back, 3 bases at V and 0 bases at J, with 6 bases in the middle. The CDR3 contains 13 residues. Looked up from germline, CDR1 is SGDLS and CDR2 is YYNGEE. CDR3 bases: TGTGCCAGCAGCGCCATCATGAACACTGAAGCTTTCTTT. It codes for CASSAIMNTEAFF.

This chain connects TRBV30 to TRBJ1-2; 7 bases line up with TRBD1. There are 14 residues in the CDR3. Trimming removed 4 bases from V and 9 bases from J; junction bases left unmatched: 14. Germline lookup yields CDR1 GTSNPN and CDR2 SVGIG (reference sequence). This CDR3 is CAWTPGQKGTSYTF. Written as DNA, the CDR3 is TGTGCCTGGACCCCGGGACAGAAAGGTACAAGCTACACCTTC.

The chain uses TRBV27 and TRBJ1-1, with a weak D call TRBD1 (5 bases). Germline CDR1 MNHEY, CDR2 SMNVEV (reference sequence). This CDR3 comprises 14 residues. V lost 5 bases and J 5 bases, leaving 15 bases between the germline ends. The DNA of the CDR3 is TGTGCCAGCAGTCCCGGCAGGGTTTTGACTGAAGCTTTCTTT. It specifies CASSPGRVLTEAFF.

V and J are TRBV2 and TRBJ2-2; D call uncertain. Germline CDR1 reads SNHLY; CDR2 reads FYNNEI. Between the trimmed V and J ends, which lost 5 bases and 0 bases, there was a span of 4 bases. This CDR3 spans 13 amino acids. The CDR3 DNA reads TGTGCCAGCAGTCCCCCGAACACCGGGGAGCTGTTTTTT. It encodes CASSPPNTGELFF.

The chain employs TRBV11-2 and TRBJ2-1, with D unclear. V lost 6 bases and J 0 bases, leaving 12 bases between the germline ends. Germline V gene data show CDR1 as SGHAT and CDR2 as FQNNGV. This CDR3 region has 15 residues. The CDR3 coding sequence is TGTGCCAGCAGTTCGATGTGGAGCTCCTACAATGAGCAGTTCTTC. It specifies CASSSMWSSYNEQFF.

The chain carries TRBV7-6 and TRBJ2-7, with a tentative D call TRBD1 (6 bases). Germline lookup yields CDR1 SGHVS and CDR2 FNYEAQ. The CDR3 contains 18 residues. V shed 4 bases and J shed 0 bases, with 22 bases lying between them. The CDR3, as DNA: TGTGCCAGCAGCTCCAGGCGGAGGTTGGGGGCCAGCTCCTACGAGCAGTACTTC. This sequence encodes CASSSRRRLGASSYEQYF.

This rearrangement joins TRBV29-1 to TRBJ1-5; possible D gene TRBD1, 6 bases. Germline V gene lookup returns CDR1 SQVTM and CDR2 ANQGSEA. Trimming pared 5 bases from V and 0 bases from J, leaving 14 bases between. CDR3 length: 15 amino acids. This CDR3 reads CSVKRQDYSNQPQHF. The DNA for the CDR3 is TGCAGCGTTAAGAGACAGGATTATAGCAATCAGCCCCAGCATTTT.

V and J are TRBV10-3 and TRBJ1-3, with TRBD1 as a possible D gene (5 bases). This CDR3 comprises 14 residues. Germline values: CDR1 ENHRY, CDR2 SYGVKD. The V end was cut by 5 bases, the J end by 9 bases, with 17 bases between. The CDR3 nucleotides read TGTGCCATCAGTAGAGGAGGGGTAGGCGGCACCATATATTTT. Protein product: CAISRGGVGGTIYF.